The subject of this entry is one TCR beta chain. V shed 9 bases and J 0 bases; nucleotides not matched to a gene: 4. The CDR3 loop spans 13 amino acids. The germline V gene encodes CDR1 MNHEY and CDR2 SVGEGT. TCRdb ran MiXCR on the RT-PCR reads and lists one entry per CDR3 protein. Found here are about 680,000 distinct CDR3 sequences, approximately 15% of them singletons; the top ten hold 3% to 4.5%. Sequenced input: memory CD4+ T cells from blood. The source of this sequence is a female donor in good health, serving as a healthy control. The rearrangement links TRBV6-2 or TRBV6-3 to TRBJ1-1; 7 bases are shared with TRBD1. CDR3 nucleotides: TGTGCCAGTTGGGACAGTGTGAACACTGAAGCTTTCTTT. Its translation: CASWDSVNTEAFF.